The 2 T cell receptor beta chains below come from one sample, sequenced in a study of blood T cell repertoires in COVID-19. Only in-frame clones appear in the TCRdb table, and some are missing; sequencing was by immunoSEQ multiplex PCR. The sample includes some 63,000 clones, roughly 85% of them seen just once. Sequencing was done on a sample of peripheral blood. These receptors were collected from a human donor in a cohort sampled during active COVID-19.

The chain uses TRBV4-2 and TRBJ1-2, with 8 bases identical to TRBD1. CDR3 length equals 15 residues. Unmatched junction bases numbered 5, after V lost 3 bases and J lost 2 bases. Per the germline V gene, CDR1 is LGHNA and CDR2 is YNFKEQ. The DNA of the CDR3 is TGTGCCAGCAGCCACGAGACAGGGGCGAACTATGGCTACACCTTC. Protein sequence: CASSHETGANYGYTF.

This chain connects TRBV11-3 to TRBJ2-3; 9 bases fit TRBD2. This CDR3 is built from 16 residues. Unmatched junction bases numbered 16, after V lost 6 bases and J lost 9 bases. The germline V gene encodes CDR1 SGHNT and CDR2 YENEEA. The CDR3 DNA reads as TGTGCCAGCAGTTCAGAACCGGGACTAGCATTCCGAACGCAGTATTTT. Translated: CASSSEPGLAFRTQYF.